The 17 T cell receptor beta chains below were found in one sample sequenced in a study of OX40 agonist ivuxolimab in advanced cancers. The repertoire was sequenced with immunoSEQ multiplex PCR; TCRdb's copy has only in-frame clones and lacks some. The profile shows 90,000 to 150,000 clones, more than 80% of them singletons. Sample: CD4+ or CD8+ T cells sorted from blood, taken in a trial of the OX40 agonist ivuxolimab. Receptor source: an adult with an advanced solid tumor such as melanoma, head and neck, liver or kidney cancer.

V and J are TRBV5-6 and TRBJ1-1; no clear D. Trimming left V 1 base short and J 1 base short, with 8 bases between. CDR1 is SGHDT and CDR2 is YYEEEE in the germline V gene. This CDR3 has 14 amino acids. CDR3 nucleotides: TGTGCCAGCAGCTTGCGGGCGGCGAACACTGAAGCTTTCTTT. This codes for CASSLRAANTEAFF.

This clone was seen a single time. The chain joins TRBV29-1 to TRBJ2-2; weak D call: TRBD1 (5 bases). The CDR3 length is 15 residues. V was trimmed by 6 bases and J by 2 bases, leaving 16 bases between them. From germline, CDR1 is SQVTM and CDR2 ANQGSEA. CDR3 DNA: TGCAGCGTCCGATGGCAGGGAACAAACACCGGGGAGCTGTTTTTT. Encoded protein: CSVRWQGTNTGELFF.

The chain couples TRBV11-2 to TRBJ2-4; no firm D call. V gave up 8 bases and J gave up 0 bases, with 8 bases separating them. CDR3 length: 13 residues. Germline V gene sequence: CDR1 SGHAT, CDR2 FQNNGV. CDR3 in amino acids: CASGTLAKNIQYF. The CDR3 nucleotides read TGTGCCAGCGGCACATTAGCCAAAAACATTCAGTACTTC.

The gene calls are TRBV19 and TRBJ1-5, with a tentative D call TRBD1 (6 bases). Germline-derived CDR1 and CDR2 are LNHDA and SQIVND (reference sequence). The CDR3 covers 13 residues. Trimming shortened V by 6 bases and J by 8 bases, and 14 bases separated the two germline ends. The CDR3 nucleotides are TGTGCCAGTAGCCCACAGGGAGTCGAGCCCCAGCATTTT. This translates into CASSPQGVEPQHF.

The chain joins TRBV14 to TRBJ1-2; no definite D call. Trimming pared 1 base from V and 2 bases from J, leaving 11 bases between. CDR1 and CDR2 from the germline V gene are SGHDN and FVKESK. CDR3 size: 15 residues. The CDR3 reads CASSQVKGANYGYTF. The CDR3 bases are TGTGCCAGCAGCCAAGTAAAGGGAGCGAACTATGGCTACACCTTC.

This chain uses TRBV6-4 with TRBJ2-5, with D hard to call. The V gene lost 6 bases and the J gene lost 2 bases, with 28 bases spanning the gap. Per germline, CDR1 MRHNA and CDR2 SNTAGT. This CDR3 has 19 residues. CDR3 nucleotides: TGTGCCAGCAGGACTGGGCCCGGCGCCTGTCTGGCGAAACAAGAGACCCAGTACTTC. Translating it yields CASRTGPGACLAKQETQYF.

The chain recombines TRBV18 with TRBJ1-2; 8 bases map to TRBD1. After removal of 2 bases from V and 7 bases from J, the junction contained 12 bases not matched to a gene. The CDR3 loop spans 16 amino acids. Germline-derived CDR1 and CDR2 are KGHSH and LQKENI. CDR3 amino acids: CASSPNLRTGNTGYTF. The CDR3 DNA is TGTGCCAGCTCACCAAATTTGCGGACAGGGAATACTGGCTACACCTTC. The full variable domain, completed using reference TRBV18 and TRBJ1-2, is NAGVMQNPRHLVRRRGQEARLRCSPMKGHSHVYWYRQLPEEGLKFMVYLQKENIIDESGMPKERFSAEFPKEGPSILRIQQVVRGDSAAYFCASSPNLRTGNTGYTFGSGTRLTVV.

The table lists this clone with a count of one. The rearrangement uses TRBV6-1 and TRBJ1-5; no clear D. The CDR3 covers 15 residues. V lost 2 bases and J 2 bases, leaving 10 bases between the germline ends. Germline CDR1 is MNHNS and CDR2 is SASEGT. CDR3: CASSEFSAGNQPQHF. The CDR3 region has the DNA TGTGCCAGCAGTGAATTCTCGGCCGGCAATCAGCCCCAGCATTTT.

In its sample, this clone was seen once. This chain's CDR3 is CASSYLFPNTGELFF. In DNA, the CDR3 is TGTGCCAGCAGTTACTTGTTTCCGAACACCGGGGAGCTGTTTTTT. This chain links TRBV6-5 with TRBJ2-2; D gene uncertain. V lost 1 base, J lost 0 bases, and 6 bases lay in between. CDR1 MNHEY and CDR2 SVGAGI come from the germline V gene. The CDR3 covers 15 residues.

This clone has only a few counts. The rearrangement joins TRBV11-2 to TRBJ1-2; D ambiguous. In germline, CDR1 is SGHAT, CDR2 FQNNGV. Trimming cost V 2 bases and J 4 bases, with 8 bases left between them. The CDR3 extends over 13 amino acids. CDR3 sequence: CASSLSVPYGYTF. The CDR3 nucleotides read TGTGCCAGCAGCTTATCTGTCCCCTATGGCTACACCTTC.

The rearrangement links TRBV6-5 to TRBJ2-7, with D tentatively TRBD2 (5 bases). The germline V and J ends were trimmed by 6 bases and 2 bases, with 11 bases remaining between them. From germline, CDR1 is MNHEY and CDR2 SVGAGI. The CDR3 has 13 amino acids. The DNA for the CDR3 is TGTGCCAGCAGACGGGAAGCGCCCTACGAGCAGTACTTC. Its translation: CASRREAPYEQYF.

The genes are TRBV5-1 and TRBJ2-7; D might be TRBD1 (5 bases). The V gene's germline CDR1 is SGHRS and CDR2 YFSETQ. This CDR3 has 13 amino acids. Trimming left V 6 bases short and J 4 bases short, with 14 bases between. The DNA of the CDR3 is TGCGCCAGCAACCCGGCAGGACAATACGAGCAGTACTTC. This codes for CASNPAGQYEQYF.

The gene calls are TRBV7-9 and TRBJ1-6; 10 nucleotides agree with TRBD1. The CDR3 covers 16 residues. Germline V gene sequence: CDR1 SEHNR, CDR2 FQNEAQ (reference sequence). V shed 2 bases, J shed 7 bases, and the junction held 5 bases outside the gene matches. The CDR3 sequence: CASSLPDRGLNSPLHF. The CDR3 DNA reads TGTGCCAGCAGCTTACCTGACAGGGGGCTCAATTCACCCCTCCACTTT.

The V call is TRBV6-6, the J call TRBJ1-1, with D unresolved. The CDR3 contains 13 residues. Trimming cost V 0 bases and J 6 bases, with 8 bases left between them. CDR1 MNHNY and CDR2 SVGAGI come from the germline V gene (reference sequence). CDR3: CASSYSSGPEAFF. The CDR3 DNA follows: TGTGCCAGCAGTTACTCGAGTGGGCCTGAAGCTTTCTTT.

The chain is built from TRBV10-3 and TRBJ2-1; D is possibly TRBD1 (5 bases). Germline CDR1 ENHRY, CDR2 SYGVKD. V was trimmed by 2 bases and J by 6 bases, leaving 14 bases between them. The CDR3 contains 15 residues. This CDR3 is CAISEEARQGNEQFF. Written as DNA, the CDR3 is TGTGCCATCAGTGAGGAGGCTCGCCAGGGCAATGAGCAGTTCTTC.

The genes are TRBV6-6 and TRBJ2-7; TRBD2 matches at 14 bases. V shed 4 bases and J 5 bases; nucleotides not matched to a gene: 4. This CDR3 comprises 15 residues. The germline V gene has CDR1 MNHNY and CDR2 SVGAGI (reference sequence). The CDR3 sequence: CASSSPGLAGDEQYF. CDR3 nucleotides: TGTGCCAGCAGTTCTCCGGGACTAGCGGGGGACGAGCAGTACTTC.

The CDR3 loop reads CASSAGTDTQYF. The CDR3 DNA sequence: TGTGCCAGCAGCGCGGGAACTGATACGCAGTATTTT. The J gene is TRBJ2-3, the V gene TRBV5-6; the D gene is possibly TRBD2 (6 bases). Trimming took 4 bases from V and 6 from J, leaving 9 bases between them. CDR1 and CDR2 (germline): SGHDT, YYEEEE. The CDR3 covers 12 residues.